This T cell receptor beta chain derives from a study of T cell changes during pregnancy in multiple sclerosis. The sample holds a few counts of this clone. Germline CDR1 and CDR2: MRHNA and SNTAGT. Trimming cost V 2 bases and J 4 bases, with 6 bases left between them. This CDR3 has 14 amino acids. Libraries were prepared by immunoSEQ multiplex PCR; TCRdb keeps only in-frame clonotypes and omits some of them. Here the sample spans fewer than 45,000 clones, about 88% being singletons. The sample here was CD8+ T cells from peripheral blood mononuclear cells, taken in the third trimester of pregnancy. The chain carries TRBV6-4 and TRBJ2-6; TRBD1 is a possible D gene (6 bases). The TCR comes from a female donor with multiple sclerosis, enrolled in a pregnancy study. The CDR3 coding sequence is TGTGCCAGCAGTGACAGGGGGGGGGCCAACGTCCTGACTTTC. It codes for CASSDRGGANVLTF.